Here is one T cell receptor beta chain with its context. The antigen is not known. This sample includes further DNA sequences coding for the same CDR3. This sample is drawn from a study of shared clonotypes between healthy human individuals. Study conclusions and caveats: Rarefaction indicated that sorted-subset sequencing remained incomplete although depth was large. Only blood was sampled, and tissue TCR repertoires likely differ from blood ones.

Sequencing was performed with immunoSEQ multiplex PCR; in TCRdb, only in-frame clones are kept and a portion is missing. The sample shows some 2.4 million clones, roughly 93% of them seen only once. Researchers partitioned CD4+ cells into CD45RA+ naive and CD45RA-negative memory subsets. The receptor comes from a man between 18 and 29 years old in good health. Some clones in this sample may be carry-over from other donors' samples. The sequenced sample was naive CD4+ T cells from PBMCs. This sample's subset: CD45RA+ positively selected.

CDR3 loop: CASSLGTGYNEQFF. DNA of the CDR3: TGCGCCAGCAGCTTGGGGACCGGATACAATGAGCAGTTCTTC. The rearrangement links TRBV5-1 to TRBJ2-1, with D unclear. The CDR3 covers 14 residues. Germline V lookup: CDR1 SGHRS, CDR2 YFSETQ. V dropped 0 bases and J dropped 4 bases, with 8 bases sitting between them.